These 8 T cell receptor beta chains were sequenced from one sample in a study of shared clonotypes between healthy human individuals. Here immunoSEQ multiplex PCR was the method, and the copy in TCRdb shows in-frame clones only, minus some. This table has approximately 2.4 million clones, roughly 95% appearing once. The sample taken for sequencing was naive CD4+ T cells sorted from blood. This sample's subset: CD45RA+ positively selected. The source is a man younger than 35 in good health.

The CDR3 region is CASSLSTGVGNTIYF. In nucleotides, the CDR3 is TGTGCCAGCAGCTTATCGACAGGGGTCGGAAACACCATATATTTT. The rearrangement links TRBV11-2 to TRBJ1-3; 8 nucleotides agree with TRBD1. With V trimmed by 2 bases and J by 4 bases, 4 bases remained unmatched. CDR3 length: 15 residues. The germline V gene has CDR1 SGHAT and CDR2 FQNNGV. The entire variable domain, with the rest obtained from reference TRBV11-2 and TRBJ1-3, is as follows: EAGVAQSPRYKIIEKRQSVAFWCNPISGHATLYWYQQILGQGPKLLIQFQNNGVVDDSQLPKDRFSAERLKGVDSTLKIQPAKLEDSAVYLCASSLSTGVGNTIYFGEGSWLTVV.

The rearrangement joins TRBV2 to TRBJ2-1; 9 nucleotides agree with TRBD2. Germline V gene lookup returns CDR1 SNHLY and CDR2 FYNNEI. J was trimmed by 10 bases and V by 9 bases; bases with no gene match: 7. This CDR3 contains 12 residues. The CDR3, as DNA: TGTGCCAGTAGCGGGGGCTTTGGGGAGCAGTTCTTC. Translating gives CASSGGFGEQFF.

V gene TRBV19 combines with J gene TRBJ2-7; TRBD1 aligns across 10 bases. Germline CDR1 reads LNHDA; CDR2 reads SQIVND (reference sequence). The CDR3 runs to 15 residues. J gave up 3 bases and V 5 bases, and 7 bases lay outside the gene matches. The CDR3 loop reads CASSSPGQGHYEQYF. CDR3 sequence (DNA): TGTGCCAGTAGTTCCCCGGGACAGGGGCACTACGAGCAGTACTTC.

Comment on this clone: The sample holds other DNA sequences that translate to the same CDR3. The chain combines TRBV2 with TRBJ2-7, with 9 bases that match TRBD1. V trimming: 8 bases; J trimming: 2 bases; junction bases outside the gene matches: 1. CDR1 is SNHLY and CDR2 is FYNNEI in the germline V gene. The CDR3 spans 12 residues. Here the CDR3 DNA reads TGTGCCAGCCGACAGGGGGCCTACGAGCAGTACTTC. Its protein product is CASRQGAYEQYF.

The DNA of the CDR3 is TGCAGCGTTGTTCAGGATCACGACAATGAGCAGTTCTTC. This encodes CSVVQDHDNEQFF. The V gene is TRBV29-1, the J gene TRBJ2-1; D remains unclear. Germline V CDR1 and CDR2: SQVTM, ANQGSEA. With 4 bases removed from V and 5 bases from J, the gap between germline ends came to 12 bases. The CDR3 consists of 13 residues.

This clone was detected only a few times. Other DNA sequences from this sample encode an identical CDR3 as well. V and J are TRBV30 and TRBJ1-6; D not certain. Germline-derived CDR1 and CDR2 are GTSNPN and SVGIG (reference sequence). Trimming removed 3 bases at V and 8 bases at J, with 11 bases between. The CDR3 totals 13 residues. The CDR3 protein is CAWSPGGDSPLHF. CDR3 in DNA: TGTGCCTGGAGCCCTGGCGGGGATTCACCCCTCCACTTT.

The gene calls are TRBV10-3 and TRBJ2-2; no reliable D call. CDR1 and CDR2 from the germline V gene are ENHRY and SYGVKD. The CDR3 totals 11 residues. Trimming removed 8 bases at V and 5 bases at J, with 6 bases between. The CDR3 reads CAIGMTGELFF. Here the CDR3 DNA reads TGTGCCATCGGGATGACCGGGGAGCTGTTTTTT.

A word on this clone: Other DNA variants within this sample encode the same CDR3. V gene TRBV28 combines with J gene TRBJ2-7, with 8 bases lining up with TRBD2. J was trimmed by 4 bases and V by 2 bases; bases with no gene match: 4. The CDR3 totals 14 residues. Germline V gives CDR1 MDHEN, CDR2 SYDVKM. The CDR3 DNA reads TGTGCCAGCAGTTTAGACCGCGGGGGGTACGAGCAGTACTTC. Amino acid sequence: CASSLDRGGYEQYF.